This TCR beta chain comes out of a study of T cell repertoires and HLA-DP antigens. Study in general: The donors, ranging 18-to-29 to 60-to-69 years, included a couple of males and one female. DNA input averaged roughly 200 ng in sorted CD137+CD4+ and about 1,200 ng in pre-culture CD4+.

This clone was recorded a few times. Its antigen is not identified. The repertoire was sequenced with immunoSEQ multiplex PCR; TCRdb's copy has only in-frame clones and lacks some. The profile covers tens of thousands of clones, with roughly 75% appearing a single time and about 1.4% taken by the ten largest. Untouched CD4+ T cells were bead-isolated at about 97.7% purity. Germline V gene lookup returns CDR1 LNHDA and CDR2 SQIVND (reference sequence). V lost 5 bases, J lost 5 bases, and 2 bases stayed unmatched. The CDR3 spans 14 residues. The sequencing sample was made of CD4+ T cells from PBMCs. V gene TRBV19 combines with J gene TRBJ2-2; 10 nucleotides align to TRBD1. This TCR was sampled from a man in his 60s in good health and CMV-seronegative. CDR3 nucleotides: TGTGCCAGTAGTCGGGACAGGGGAACCGGGGAGCTGTTTTTT. It codes for CASSRDRGTGELFF.